A selection of T cell receptor beta chains follows, all from one sample in a study of human T cells and chemical hapten exposure. MiXCR, run by TCRdb on the RACE reads, gives a single entry per CDR3 protein. The sample records about 350,000 distinct CDR3 sequences, around 5.5% being singletons. This sample comprised whole blood, obtained in connection with sensitization to the hapten diphenylcyclopropenone (DPC). The receptors derive from a woman under 30 with alopecia areata. Some clones in this sample may be carry-over from other donors' samples. CDR3s include the opening cysteine and the closing phenylalanine or tryptophan. Fields, in order: D gene, V gene, CDR3 length, J gene, clone size, CDR3 protein, CDR3 DNA. The D gene is left open where the match is weak. Only part of the rows carry a size: once, few, many, or a class if the clone is expanded.

d_call: TRBD1
v_call: TRBV5-5
cdr3_length: 17
j_call: TRBJ1-5
clone_size: .
cdr3_aa: CASSLDQTGNSNQPQHF
cdr3_nt: TGTGCCAGCAGCTTGGACCAGACAGGGAATAGCAATCAGCCCCAGCATTTT

d_call: TRBD1
v_call: TRBV4-1
cdr3_length: 16
j_call: TRBJ2-3
clone_size: few
cdr3_aa: CASSQAPGQMTDTQYF
cdr3_nt: TGCGCCAGCAGCCAAGCCCCGGGACAGATGACAGATACGCAGTATTTT

d_call: .
v_call: TRBV20-1
cdr3_length: 15
j_call: TRBJ2-7
clone_size: .
cdr3_aa: CSARDSEGRSYEQYF
cdr3_nt: TGCAGTGCTAGAGATAGTGAGGGGAGGTCCTACGAGCAGTACTTC

d_call: TRBD1
v_call: TRBV15
cdr3_length: 17
j_call: TRBJ1-2
clone_size: .
cdr3_aa: CATSRAKGAGDNYGYTF
cdr3_nt: TGTGCCACCAGCAGAGCAAAGGGGGCCGGCGATAACTATGGCTACACCTTC

d_call: .
v_call: TRBV29-1
cdr3_length: 13
j_call: TRBJ2-4
clone_size: many
cdr3_aa: CSAKQLAKNIQYF
cdr3_nt: TGCAGCGCTAAACAGCTAGCCAAAAACATTCAGTACTTC

d_call: .
v_call: TRBV20-1
cdr3_length: 14
j_call: TRBJ1-1
clone_size: .
cdr3_aa: CSAREPRDYTEAFF
cdr3_nt: TGCAGTGCTAGAGAGCCCAGGGACTACACTGAAGCTTTCTTT

d_call: TRBD2
v_call: TRBV20-1
cdr3_length: 15
j_call: TRBJ2-1
clone_size: many
cdr3_aa: CSARDPLAGDNEQFF
cdr3_nt: TGCAGTGCTAGAGATCCCCTAGCGGGGGACAATGAGCAGTTCTTC

d_call: TRBD1
v_call: TRBV11-2
cdr3_length: 16
j_call: TRBJ2-7
clone_size: many
cdr3_aa: CASSLVSGQGTYEQYF
cdr3_nt: TGTGCCAGCAGCTTAGTTTCTGGACAGGGGACCTACGAGCAGTACTTC

d_call: TRBD1
v_call: TRBV7-2
cdr3_length: 15
j_call: TRBJ1-1
clone_size: .
cdr3_aa: CASSLAGQGITEAFF
cdr3_nt: TGTGCCAGCAGCTTAGCCGGACAGGGCATCACTGAAGCTTTCTTT

d_call: TRBD1
v_call: TRBV3-1
cdr3_length: 15
j_call: TRBJ1-1
clone_size: many
cdr3_aa: CASSQPTGGLVEAFF
cdr3_nt: TGTGCCAGCAGCCAACCGACAGGGGGCCTGGTCGAAGCTTTCTTT

d_call: .
v_call: TRBV5-1
cdr3_length: 14
j_call: TRBJ2-7
clone_size: many
cdr3_aa: CASTLGGNSGEQYF
cdr3_nt: TGCGCCAGCACCTTGGGCGGCAATTCAGGGGAGCAGTACTTC

d_call: .
v_call: TRBV4-1
cdr3_length: 16
j_call: TRBJ1-4
clone_size: .
cdr3_aa: CASSQEPAVYNEKLFF
cdr3_nt: TGCGCCAGCAGCCAAGAGCCGGCAGTCTATAATGAAAAACTGTTTTTT

d_call: TRBD1
v_call: TRBV27
cdr3_length: 16
j_call: TRBJ2-3
clone_size: .
cdr3_aa: CASSFWDRSSTDTQYF
cdr3_nt: TGTGCCAGCAGTTTCTGGGACAGGAGTAGCACAGATACGCAGTATTTT

d_call: TRBD2
v_call: TRBV7-2
cdr3_length: 15
j_call: TRBJ2-3
clone_size: .
cdr3_aa: CASSTQRGVSDTQYF
cdr3_nt: TGTGCCAGCAGCACGCAGCGGGGGGTATCAGATACGCAGTATTTT

d_call: .
v_call: TRBV14
cdr3_length: 14
j_call: TRBJ2-4
clone_size: .
cdr3_aa: CASSPSGTRNIQYF
cdr3_nt: TGTGCCAGCAGCCCCTCCGGGACCCGAAACATTCAGTACTTC

d_call: TRBD1
v_call: TRBV20-1
cdr3_length: 15
j_call: TRBJ1-2
clone_size: few
cdr3_aa: CSALHRGNLNYGYTF
cdr3_nt: TGCAGTGCCCTACACAGGGGGAACCTTAACTATGGCTACACCTTC

d_call: .
v_call: TRBV9
cdr3_length: 16
j_call: TRBJ2-1
clone_size: many
cdr3_aa: CASSVRSGSSYNEQFF
cdr3_nt: TGTGCCAGCAGCGTACGGTCAGGGAGCTCCTACAATGAGCAGTTCTTC

d_call: .
v_call: TRBV27
cdr3_length: 16
j_call: TRBJ2-7
clone_size: many
cdr3_aa: CASSLYRQVLPYEQYF
cdr3_nt: TGTGCCAGCAGTTTATACCGACAGGTTTTACCCTACGAGCAGTACTTC

d_call: .
v_call: TRBV6-1
cdr3_length: 14
j_call: TRBJ1-2
clone_size: few
cdr3_aa: CASSLPTGLYGYTF
cdr3_nt: TGTGCCAGCAGTCTCCCAACGGGGCTTTATGGCTACACCTTC

d_call: .
v_call: TRBV12-3/TRBV12-4
cdr3_length: 12
j_call: TRBJ2-1
clone_size: .
cdr3_aa: CASSPVRKVQFF
cdr3_nt: TGTGCCAGCAGTCCCGTCCGGAAGGTGCAGTTCTTC

d_call: .
v_call: TRBV4-3
cdr3_length: 14
j_call: TRBJ1-2
clone_size: .
cdr3_aa: CASSQSRTTYGYTF
cdr3_nt: TGCGCCAGCAGCCAAAGCCGGACCACCTATGGCTACACCTTC

d_call: .
v_call: TRBV10-3
cdr3_length: 14
j_call: TRBJ1-5
clone_size: few
cdr3_aa: CAIRGEFSNQPQHF
cdr3_nt: TGTGCCATCAGGGGGGAATTTAGCAATCAGCCCCAGCATTTT

d_call: .
v_call: TRBV4-3
cdr3_length: 14
j_call: TRBJ2-7
clone_size: many
cdr3_aa: CASSQERVGYEQYF
cdr3_nt: TGCGCCAGCAGCCAAGAAAGGGTGGGCTACGAGCAGTACTTC

d_call: .
v_call: TRBV4-2
cdr3_length: 14
j_call: TRBJ2-3
clone_size: few
cdr3_aa: CASSQEGLTDTQYF
cdr3_nt: TGTGCCAGCAGCCAAGAGGGCCTCACAGATACGCAGTATTTT

d_call: .
v_call: TRBV6-5
cdr3_length: 14
j_call: TRBJ1-1
clone_size: few
cdr3_aa: CASSYSTRGAVAFF
cdr3_nt: TGTGCCAGCAGTTACTCGACTCGGGGGGCTGTGGCTTTCTTT

d_call: .
v_call: TRBV6-5
cdr3_length: 17
j_call: TRBJ1-3
clone_size: .
cdr3_aa: CASSYSGGQAAGNTIYF
cdr3_nt: TGTGCCAGCAGTTACTCCGGGGGGCAGGCTGCTGGAAACACCATATATTTT

d_call: .
v_call: TRBV7-2
cdr3_length: 14
j_call: TRBJ2-3
clone_size: many
cdr3_aa: CASSSGLSTDTQYF
cdr3_nt: TGTGCCAGCAGCTCGGGACTGAGCACAGATACGCAGTATTTT

d_call: .
v_call: TRBV5-4
cdr3_length: 12
j_call: TRBJ2-3
clone_size: few
cdr3_aa: CASSGDPDTQYF
cdr3_nt: TGTGCCAGCAGCGGGGACCCGGATACGCAGTATTTT

d_call: .
v_call: TRBV7-8
cdr3_length: 13
j_call: TRBJ2-5
clone_size: .
cdr3_aa: CASSHLVEETQYF
cdr3_nt: TGTGCCAGCAGCCACCTAGTAGAAGAGACCCAGTACTTC

d_call: .
v_call: TRBV6-5
cdr3_length: 13
j_call: TRBJ2-3
clone_size: many
cdr3_aa: CASRVPSTDTQYF
cdr3_nt: TGTGCCAGCAGGGTCCCCAGCACAGATACGCAGTATTTT

d_call: .
v_call: TRBV3-1
cdr3_length: 13
j_call: TRBJ2-1
clone_size: few
cdr3_aa: CASSPPPWDEQFF
cdr3_nt: TGTGCCAGCAGCCCGCCCCCGTGGGATGAGCAGTTCTTC

d_call: .
v_call: TRBV7-2
cdr3_length: 14
j_call: TRBJ2-5
clone_size: .
cdr3_aa: CASSFSFGGETQYF
cdr3_nt: TGTGCCAGCAGCTTCTCCTTTGGGGGCGAGACCCAGTACTTC

d_call: .
v_call: TRBV28
cdr3_length: 14
j_call: TRBJ2-7
clone_size: many
cdr3_aa: CASSLLGADYEQYF
cdr3_nt: TGTGCCAGCAGTTTGTTAGGGGCGGATTACGAGCAGTACTTC

d_call: .
v_call: TRBV20-1
cdr3_length: 11
j_call: TRBJ1-1
clone_size: .
cdr3_aa: CSAGRGTEAFF
cdr3_nt: TGCAGTGCAGGGAGGGGCACTGAAGCTTTCTTT

d_call: TRBD2
v_call: TRBV28
cdr3_length: 16
j_call: TRBJ2-7
clone_size: few
cdr3_aa: CASSLGTSGVSYEQYF
cdr3_nt: TGTGCCAGCAGTTTAGGGACTAGCGGGGTATCCTACGAGCAGTACTTC

d_call: .
v_call: TRBV4-3
cdr3_length: 18
j_call: TRBJ2-5
clone_size: few
cdr3_aa: CASSQDAQKQHPGETQYF
cdr3_nt: TGCGCCAGCAGCCAAGATGCCCAGAAGCAACATCCCGGGGAGACCCAGTACTTC

d_call: TRBD1
v_call: TRBV6-5
cdr3_length: 15
j_call: TRBJ1-3
clone_size: many
cdr3_aa: CASSYRGQGTYTIYF
cdr3_nt: TGTGCCAGCAGTTACAGGGGACAGGGAACGTACACCATATATTTT

d_call: TRBD2
v_call: TRBV4-2
cdr3_length: 17
j_call: TRBJ2-5
clone_size: few
cdr3_aa: CASSQQSGGKYQETQYF
cdr3_nt: TGTGCCAGCAGCCAACAGAGCGGGGGGAAGTACCAAGAGACCCAGTACTTC

d_call: .
v_call: TRBV28
cdr3_length: 21
j_call: TRBJ2-2
clone_size: .
cdr3_aa: CASSSQPPLFTGFPGTGELFF
cdr3_nt: TGTGCCAGCAGTTCCCAACCACCCCTTTTTACAGGGTTCCCCGGCACCGGGGAGCTGTTTTTT

d_call: .
v_call: TRBV5-1
cdr3_length: 13
j_call: TRBJ2-5
clone_size: many
cdr3_aa: CASRSWDQETQYF
cdr3_nt: TGCGCCAGCAGATCATGGGACCAAGAGACCCAGTACTTC

d_call: .
v_call: TRBV6-4
cdr3_length: 13
j_call: TRBJ2-3
clone_size: .
cdr3_aa: CASSDGTTDTQYF
cdr3_nt: TGTGCCAGCAGTGACGGCACCACAGATACGCAGTATTTT

d_call: .
v_call: TRBV7-2
cdr3_length: 14
j_call: TRBJ2-4
clone_size: many
cdr3_aa: CASWGPSAKNIQYF
cdr3_nt: TGTGCCAGCTGGGGCCCGTCCGCCAAAAACATTCAGTACTTC

d_call: TRBD1
v_call: TRBV27
cdr3_length: 15
j_call: TRBJ2-1
clone_size: many
cdr3_aa: CASSFLGQAYNEQFF
cdr3_nt: TGTGCCAGCAGTTTTCTCGGACAGGCCTACAATGAGCAGTTCTTC

d_call: .
v_call: TRBV7-9
cdr3_length: 17
j_call: TRBJ1-2
clone_size: many
cdr3_aa: CASSPLLRGVDDYGYTF
cdr3_nt: TGTGCCAGCAGTCCATTACTTAGAGGAGTGGATGACTATGGCTACACCTTC

d_call: .
v_call: TRBV7-9
cdr3_length: 12
j_call: TRBJ1-6
clone_size: .
cdr3_aa: CASSREASPLHF
cdr3_nt: TGTGCCAGCAGCCGAGAGGCTTCACCCCTCCACTTT

d_call: TRBD1
v_call: TRBV7-9
cdr3_length: 15
j_call: TRBJ2-7
clone_size: many
cdr3_aa: CASSGDRAEGGEQYF
cdr3_nt: TGTGCCAGCAGCGGGGACAGGGCCGAGGGAGGCGAGCAGTACTTC

d_call: TRBD1
v_call: TRBV6-2/TRBV6-3
cdr3_length: 15
j_call: TRBJ2-7
clone_size: few
cdr3_aa: CASSPSGTGRYEQYF
cdr3_nt: TGTGCCAGCAGTCCTTCCGGGACAGGGAGGTACGAGCAGTACTTC